The present TCR beta chain was sequenced within a study of response to subunit inactivated influenza vaccine. In TCRdb, the RT-PCR reads were re-called with MiXCR into one record per CDR3 protein. The sample contains about 830,000 distinct CDR3 sequences, less than 20% of which appear only once. Findings and caveats of the study: With each seasonal influenza vaccination, the authors suggested, few new T cells are recruited.

Regarding this clonotype: Its antigen remains unidentified.

This CDR3 contains 16 residues. Here the sequenced sample was PBMCs from blood, taken around 5 days after vaccination. This sequence was found in a man aged 45-65 years who received an inactivated influenza vaccine. The chain is built from TRBV21-1 and TRBJ2-3; the D call of TRBD1 is as the table states it, not checked on the DNA. TRBV21-1 is marked as a pseudogene. Here the CDR3 DNA reads TGTGCCAGCAGCAAATTGAACAGGCCCAACACAGATACGCAGTATTTT. Protein product: CASSKLNRPNTDTQYF.